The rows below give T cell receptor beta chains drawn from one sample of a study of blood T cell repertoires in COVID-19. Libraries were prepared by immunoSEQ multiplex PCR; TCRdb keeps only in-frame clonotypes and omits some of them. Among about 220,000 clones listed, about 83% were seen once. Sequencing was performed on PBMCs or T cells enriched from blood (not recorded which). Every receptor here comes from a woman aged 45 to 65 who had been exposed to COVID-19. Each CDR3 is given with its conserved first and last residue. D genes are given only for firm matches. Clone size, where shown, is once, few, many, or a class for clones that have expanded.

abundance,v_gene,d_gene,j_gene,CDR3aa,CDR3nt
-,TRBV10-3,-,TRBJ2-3,CAISAIAGPGDTQYF,TGTGCCATCAGTGCAATTGCCGGGCCAGGGGATACGCAGTATTTT
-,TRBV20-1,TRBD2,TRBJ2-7,CSAPLAGEQYF,TGCAGTGCTCCCCTAGCGGGGGAGCAGTACTTC
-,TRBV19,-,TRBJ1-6,CASSVLANSPLHF,TGTGCCAGTAGTGTACTAGCTAATTCACCCCTCCACTTT
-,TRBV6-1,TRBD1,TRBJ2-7,CASSEAWDSPGEQYF,TGTGCCAGCAGTGAAGCGTGGGACAGCCCGGGAGAGCAGTACTTC
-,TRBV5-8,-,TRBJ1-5,CASSSWGGGNQPQHF,TGTGCCAGCAGCTCATGGGGAGGCGGGAATCAGCCCCAGCATTTT
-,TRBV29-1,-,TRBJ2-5,CSFLSGETQYF,TGCAGCTTCCTAAGCGGGGAGACCCAGTACTTC
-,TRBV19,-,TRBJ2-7,CASSIDQGGIGEQYF,TGTGCCAGTAGTATAGACCAAGGAGGGATAGGAGAGCAGTACTTC
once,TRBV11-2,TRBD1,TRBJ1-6,CASSLGQGGYSPLHF,TGTGCCAGCAGCCTGGGACAGGGTGGGTATTCACCCCTCCACTTT
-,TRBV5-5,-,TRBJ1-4,CASSRGQSYEKLFF,TGTGCCAGCAGCCGAGGACAGAGTTATGAAAAACTGTTTTTT
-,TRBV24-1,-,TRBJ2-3,CATSDQGLTDTQYF,TGTGCCACCAGTGACCAGGGTTTGACAGATACGCAGTATTTT
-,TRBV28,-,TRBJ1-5,CASSLSGIDQPQHF,TGTGCCAGCAGTTTATCAGGGATCGATCAGCCCCAGCATTTT
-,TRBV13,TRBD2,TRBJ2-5,CASSVGTRGGETQYF,TGTGCCAGCAGCGTCGGGACTAGGGGAGGGGAGACCCAGTACTTC
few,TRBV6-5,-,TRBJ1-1,CASSRDEAFF,TGTGCCAGCAGCAGGGATGAAGCTTTCTTT